Presented here are 13 T cell receptor beta chains from one specimen sequenced in a study of shared clonotypes between healthy human individuals (dated by TCRdb to the early 2020s). To prepare the library, the immunoSEQ multiplex PCR assay was applied. The immuneACCESS repertoire file appears here via TCRdb, limited to in-frame rearrangements. These files lack a portion of the clones; in checked studies, under half of the deficit traces to unresolved V genes, and the cause of the others is not known. The sample table holds millions of clones, of which about 95% were seen once. 0.1% to 0.15% of the sample lies in the top ten. The sequenced sample was naive CD4+ T cells sorted from blood. According to the study, the label for this sample's cell subset or site signals: CD45RA+ positively selected. The receptor source for this set is a man aged 18 to 29 in good health.

This chain uses TRBV15 with TRBJ1-5; D not certain. Germline CDR1 is LNHNV and CDR2 is YYDKDF (reference sequence). The CDR3 is 15 amino acids. The V end was cut by 0 bases, the J end by 2 bases, with 8 bases between. This CDR3 reads CATSRDPTGNQPQHF. In DNA form, the CDR3 reads TGTGCCACCAGCAGAGATCCTACAGGCAATCAGCCCCAGCATTTT.

This clone was observed once. The chain recombines TRBV28 with TRBJ1-1; 7 positions match TRBD1. Per the germline V gene, CDR1 is MDHEN and CDR2 is SYDVKM. The length of the CDR3 is 18 residues. Germline trimming cut 6 bases from V and 5 bases from J; bases unmatched to any gene: 21. For the CDR3, the DNA is TGTGCCAGCAGCCCGCCGGTCAATAGGGGGCGCGGGAGGACTGAAGCTTTCTTT. This gives the protein CASSPPVNRGRGRTEAFF.

The chain combines TRBV6-5 with TRBJ1-4; 9 bases are shared with TRBD1. The CDR3 contains 15 residues. With 2 bases clipped from V and 8 bases from J, the junction kept 6 bases outside the gene matches. From germline, CDR1 is MNHEY and CDR2 SVGAGI. CDR3 sequence reads: CASSYGQGILEKLFF. In nucleotides, the CDR3 is TGTGCCAGCAGTTACGGACAGGGGATTTTAGAAAAACTGTTTTTT.

This chain joins TRBV6-5 and TRBJ2-1, with 11 nucleotides matching TRBD2. The CDR3 contains 16 residues. Trimming took 3 bases from V and 4 from J; bases not matched to a gene: 5. Germline loops: CDR1 MNHEY, CDR2 SVGAGI. The CDR3, as DNA: TGTGCCAGCAGTTATCGTGGGACTAGCGGATACAATGAGCAGTTCTTC. It specifies CASSYRGTSGYNEQFF.

The chain recombines TRBV2 with TRBJ1-2; 8 positions match TRBD1. This CDR3 has 13 amino acids. The germline gives CDR1 SNHLY, CDR2 FYNNEI. V shed 8 bases and J 2 bases; nucleotides not matched to a gene: 4. The chain's CDR3 is CASQGQANYGYTF. CDR3 DNA sequence: TGTGCCAGCCAGGGACAGGCGAACTATGGCTACACCTTC.

The genes are TRBV29-1 and TRBJ1-3, with D uncertain. The germline gives CDR1 SQVTM, CDR2 ANQGSEA. The CDR3 has 12 amino acids. V was cut by 1 base and J by 2 bases, with 3 bases left in between. The CDR3 DNA sequence: TGCAGCGTTGAAGTAACTGGAAACACCATATATTTT. The encoded protein is CSVEVTGNTIYF.

This clone was picked up one time. This chain connects TRBV10-1 to TRBJ1-2, with D possibly matching TRBD1 (5 bases). This CDR3 is built from 13 residues. Germline values: CDR1 WNHNN, CDR2 SYGVQD (reference sequence). Trimming pared 0 bases from V and 8 bases from J, leaving 10 bases between. CDR3 residues: CASSESGREGYTF. DNA of the CDR3: TGCGCCAGCAGTGAGTCGGGCAGGGAAGGCTACACCTTC.

The chain links TRBV4-3 to TRBJ2-2; TRBD2 matches 12 bases. J was trimmed by 2 bases and V by 4 bases; bases with no gene match: 5. CDR3 length equals 17 residues. CDR1 and CDR2 from the germline V gene are LGHNA and YSLEER. CDR3 nucleotides: TGCGCCAGCAGCCGCGGGACTAGCGGGTTTAACACCGGGGAGCTGTTTTTT. Its protein is CASSRGTSGFNTGELFF.

The chain recombines TRBV6-1 with TRBJ2-7; D may be TRBD1 (6 bases). The CDR3 has 13 residues. The germline gives CDR1 MNHNS, CDR2 SASEGT. Trimming stripped 6 bases from V and 1 base from J, with 10 bases between. In DNA, the CDR3 is TGTGCCAGCAGCGTACAGGGTTCCTACGAGCAGTACTTC. Its protein product is CASSVQGSYEQYF.

The genes are TRBV6-1 and TRBJ1-2, with D unclear. The CDR3 extends over 13 amino acids. V gave up 3 bases and J gave up 8 bases, with 13 bases separating them. In germline, CDR1 is MNHNS, CDR2 SASEGT. The CDR3, as DNA: TGTGCCAGCAGTGATACAGCTGCCCGGGGCTACACCTTC. This translates into CASSDTAARGYTF.

J is TRBJ2-1 and V is TRBV10-3; TRBD2 is a possible D gene (5 bases). V lost 0 bases, J lost 9 bases, and 12 bases lay in between. The CDR3 contains 14 residues. Germline-derived CDR1 and CDR2 are ENHRY and SYGVKD. The CDR3 here is CAISESGLPVEQFF. The CDR3 bases are TGTGCCATCAGTGAGTCTGGACTCCCTGTTGAGCAGTTCTTC.

The CDR3 here is CASSYRLAGTNNEQFF. In DNA, the CDR3 is TGTGCCAGCAGCTACCGACTAGCGGGGACGAACAATGAGCAGTTCTTC. V is TRBV11-2 and J is TRBJ2-1; TRBD2 matches 11 bases. With V trimmed by 4 bases and J by 5 bases, 7 bases remained unmatched. The CDR3 covers 16 residues. Germline V gene sequence: CDR1 SGHAT, CDR2 FQNNGV.

The chain combines TRBV5-1 with TRBJ2-5, with 8 bases lining up with TRBD1. V was pared by 7 bases and J by 5 bases, with 10 bases of the junction left unmatched. The CDR3 consists of 14 residues. Germline CDR1 is SGHRS and CDR2 is YFSETQ. Written as DNA, the CDR3 is TGCGCCAGCTGGACAGGGCACCCGTCGGAGACCCAGTACTTC. Protein sequence: CASWTGHPSETQYF.